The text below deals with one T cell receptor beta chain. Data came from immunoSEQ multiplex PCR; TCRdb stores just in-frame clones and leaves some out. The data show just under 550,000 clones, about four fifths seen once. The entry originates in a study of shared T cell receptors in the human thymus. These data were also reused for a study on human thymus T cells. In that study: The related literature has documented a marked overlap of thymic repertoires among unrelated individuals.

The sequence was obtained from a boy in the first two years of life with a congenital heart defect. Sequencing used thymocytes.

CDR3 bases: TGCGCCAGCAGTGAGAGACTAGCGATCGACAATGAGCAGTTCTTC. Translation gives CASSERLAIDNEQFF. The chain uses TRBV10-1 and TRBJ2-1; TRBD2 aligns across 8 bases. With 2 bases clipped from V and 5 bases from J, the junction kept 5 bases outside the gene matches. Per the germline V gene, CDR1 is WNHNN and CDR2 is SYGVQD (reference sequence). CDR3 length: 15 amino acids.